The T cell receptor beta chain under discussion was sequenced for a study of blood T cell repertoires in COVID-19. Across the whole study: T cells, B-cell-depleted T cells, or PBMCs supplied cDNA or gDNA.

In the authors' methods: Amplification from reference gene primers served as the basis for estimated nucleated cell counts. Sequencing was performed with immunoSEQ multiplex PCR; in TCRdb, only in-frame clones are kept and a portion is missing. D and trimming were read from the DNA, whereas the V and J calls and clone size are those reported in that table. The repertoire holds approximately 140,000 clones, around 85% seen once, with approximately 18% in the top ten. Sequencing was carried out using peripheral blood. The sequence came from an elderly woman with acute or convalescent COVID-19.

This chain's CDR3 is CAWGEKGRAFF. The CDR3 coding sequence is TGTGCCTGGGGGGAGAAAGGGAGAGCTTTCTTT. J is TRBJ1-1 and V is TRBV30, with unresolved D. CDR1 GTSNPN and CDR2 SVGIG come from the germline V gene (reference sequence). Trimming took 5 bases from V and 10 from J, leaving 14 bases between them. The CDR3 is made up of 11 amino acids.